This T cell receptor beta chain was profiled in a study of regulatory T cells in long-lasting Graves disease. This sample's time point: newly diagnosed GD, antithyroid drugs for less than 3 months. PBMC RNA was the source of the TCR library. V was cut by 4 bases and J by 0 bases, with 6 bases left in between. The CDR3 contains 13 residues. CDR1 KGHSH and CDR2 LQKENI come from the germline V gene. Library construction for TCR beta used iRepertoire HTBI primers and Arm-PCR of CDR3 regions. TCRdb itself ran the multiplex PCR reads through MiXCR, one entry per CDR3 protein. The sample shows 250,000 to 300,000 distinct CDR3 sequences, under 20% of them seen only once. This clonotype was seen at least ten times. The sample was also reused in another study, on T cells in Graves' hyperthyroidism and ophthalmopathy. That source adds: Newly diagnosed hyperthyroidism patients aged 18 to 65 years had disease lasting under 2 months.

The chain links TRBV18 to TRBJ1-1, with unresolved D. The specimen comprised peripheral blood mononuclear cells (PBMCs), sampled at new diagnosis, from a patient treated with antithyroid drugs. This sequence was found in a woman younger than 45 with Graves disease. CDR3 loop: CASSRVVNTEAFF. CDR3 sequence (DNA): TGTGCCAGCTCACGAGTCGTGAACACTGAAGCTTTCTTT. The variable domain in full, with the rest retrieved from reference TRBV18 and TRBJ1-1, is NAGVMQNPRHLVRRRGQEARLRCSPMKGHSHVYWYRQLPEEGLKFMVYLQKENIIDESGMPKERFSAEFPKEGPSILRIQQVVRGDSAAYFCASSRVVNTEAFFGQGTRLTVV.